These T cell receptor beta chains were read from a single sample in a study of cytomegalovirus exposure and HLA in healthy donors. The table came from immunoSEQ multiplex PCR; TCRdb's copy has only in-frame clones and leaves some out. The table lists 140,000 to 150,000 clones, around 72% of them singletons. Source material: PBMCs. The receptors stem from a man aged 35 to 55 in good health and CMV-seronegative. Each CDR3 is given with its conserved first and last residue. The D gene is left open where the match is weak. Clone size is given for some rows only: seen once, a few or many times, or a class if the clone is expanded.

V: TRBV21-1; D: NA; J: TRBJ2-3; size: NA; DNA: TGTGCCAGCAGCAAAGGTCCAGGGGTCCTTAGCACAGATACGCAGTATTTT; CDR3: CASSKGPGVLSTDTQYF
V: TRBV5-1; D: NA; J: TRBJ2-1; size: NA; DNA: TGCGCCAGCAGCTTGGACGGACAGCCGGGCGCCTATGAGCAGTTCTTC; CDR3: CASSLDGQPGAYEQFF
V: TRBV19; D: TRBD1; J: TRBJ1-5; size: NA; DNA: TGTGCCAGTAGATCAGGACAGGGAAGGAACGGCAATCAGCCCCAGCATTTT; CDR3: CASRSGQGRNGNQPQHF
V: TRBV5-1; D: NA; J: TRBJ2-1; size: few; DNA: TGCGCCAGCAGCTTACCTACGAGCTCCTACAATGAGCAGTTCTTC; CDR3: CASSLPTSSYNEQFF
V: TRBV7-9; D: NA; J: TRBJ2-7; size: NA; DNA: TGTGCCAGCAGCCGAACAGGCTACGAGCAGTACTTC; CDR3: CASSRTGYEQYF
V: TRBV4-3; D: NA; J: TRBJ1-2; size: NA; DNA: TGCGCCAGCAGCCTTCTAGGACAGAACTATGGCTACACCTTC; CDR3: CASSLLGQNYGYTF
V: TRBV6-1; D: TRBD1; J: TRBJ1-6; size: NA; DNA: TGTGCCAGCAGTGAGAACAGGGGTAATTCACCCCTCCACTTT; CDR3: CASSENRGNSPLHF
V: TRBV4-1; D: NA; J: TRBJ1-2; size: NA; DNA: TGCGCCAGCAGCCAACCCGGACAGAGAGCTGGCTACACCTTC; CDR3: CASSQPGQRAGYTF
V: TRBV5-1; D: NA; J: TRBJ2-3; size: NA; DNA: TGCGCCAGCAGCTTGGGACTTGCGACTACTAGCACAGATACGCAGTATTTT; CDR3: CASSLGLATTSTDTQYF
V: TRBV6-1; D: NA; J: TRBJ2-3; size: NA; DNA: TGTGCCAGCAGTCGTGAGGTTGGCACAGATACGCAGTATTTT; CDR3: CASSREVGTDTQYF
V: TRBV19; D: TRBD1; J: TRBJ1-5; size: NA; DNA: TGTGCCAGTAGTCCGGGACAGGTCTACAATCAGCCCCAGCATTTT; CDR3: CASSPGQVYNQPQHF
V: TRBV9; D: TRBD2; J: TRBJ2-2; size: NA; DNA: TGTGCCAGCAGCGTAGAGTTTAGCGGGAGGACGAACGGGGAGCTGTTTTTT; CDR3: CASSVEFSGRTNGELFF
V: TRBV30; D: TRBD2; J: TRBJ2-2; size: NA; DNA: TGTGCCTGGACGGGACTAGCGGGAGAGAACACCGGGGAGCTGTTTTTT; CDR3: CAWTGLAGENTGELFF
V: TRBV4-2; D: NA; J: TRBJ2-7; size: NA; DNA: TGTGCCAGCAGCCAACGGGAAGGCCGGGTAAACGAGCAGTACTTC; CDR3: CASSQREGRVNEQYF
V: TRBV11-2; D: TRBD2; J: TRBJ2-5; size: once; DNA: TGTGCCAGCAGCTTCAGCGGGAGCGAGAAGACCCAGTACTTC; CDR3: CASSFSGSEKTQYF
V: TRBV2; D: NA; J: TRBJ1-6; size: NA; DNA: TGTGCCAGCAGTGACAGCTCCTATAATTCACCCCTCCACTTT; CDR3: CASSDSSYNSPLHF
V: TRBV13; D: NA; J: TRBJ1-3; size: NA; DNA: TGTGCCAGCAGCCCGACCACACCAGGGGATTCTGGAAACACCATATATTTT; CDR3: CASSPTTPGDSGNTIYF
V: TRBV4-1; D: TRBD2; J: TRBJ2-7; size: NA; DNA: TGCGCCAGCAGCCTGGGACTACTAGCCTACGAGCAGTACTTC; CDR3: CASSLGLLAYEQYF